A single sample is the source of the 25 T cell receptor beta chains below, sequenced in a study of identical twins. TCRdb fed the 5' RACE reads into MiXCR, producing one record per CDR3 protein. The repertoire holds 500,000 or so distinct CDR3 sequences, 12% to 15% seen once, with around 0.52% in the top ten. These data were also filed under a second study, of yellow fever vaccine responses in identical twins.

Source material: CD4+ T cells sorted from blood. The receptor source for this set is a young woman in good health.

The chain employs TRBV3-1 and TRBJ2-2, with a possible D match to TRBD1 (5 bases). The CDR3 extends over 15 amino acids. Germline CDR1 is LGHDT and CDR2 is YNNKEL (reference sequence). V dropped 6 bases and J dropped 3 bases, with 14 bases sitting between them. The CDR3 protein is CASSPDDRYTGELFF. Here the CDR3 DNA reads TGTGCCAGCAGTCCTGATGACAGATACACCGGGGAGCTGTTTTTT. Using reference TRBV3-1 and TRBJ2-2 for the parts outside the CDR3, the full variable domain is DTAVSQTPKYLVTQMGNDKSIKCEQNLGHDTMYWYKQDSKKFLKIMFSYNNKELIINETVPNRFSPKSPDKAHLNLHINSLELGDSAVYFCASSPDDRYTGELFFGEGSRLTVL.

The chain couples TRBV29-1 to TRBJ2-3, with 8 bases matching TRBD2. The CDR3 totals 13 residues. Germline CDR1 SQVTM, CDR2 ANQGSEA. The junction had 3 bases not matched to a gene; V was cut back by 5 bases and J by 2 bases. The CDR3 is CSVCGGYTDTQYF. Here the CDR3 DNA reads TGCAGCGTTTGCGGGGGGTACACAGATACGCAGTATTTT.

This clonotype has ten or more counts. The V and J genes are TRBV29-1 and TRBJ2-2; D call uncertain. The CDR3 contains 12 residues. Trimming shortened V by 8 bases and J by 3 bases, and 10 bases separated the two germline ends. The V gene's germline CDR1 is SQVTM and CDR2 ANQGSEA. The CDR3 DNA follows: TGCAGCAGCCGGGCCCACACCGGGGAGCTGTTTTTT. Protein sequence: CSSRAHTGELFF.

This clonotype was counted between two and nine times. The V and J genes are TRBV6-1 and TRBJ2-1, with 7 bases lining up with TRBD2. Germline values: CDR1 MNHNS, CDR2 SASEGT. This CDR3 is built from 14 residues. Trimming removed 7 bases from V and 5 bases from J; junction bases left unmatched: 8. The CDR3 DNA is TGTGCCAGCACCCTCAGCGGGGTCAACAATGAGCAGTTCTTC. This encodes CASTLSGVNNEQFF.

The J gene is TRBJ2-3, the V gene TRBV4-2; 7 bases are a match to TRBD2. The CDR3 is 16 amino acids. Trimming at V came to 1 base and at J to 3 bases, leaving 7 bases not matched to a gene. Germline loops: CDR1 LGHNA, CDR2 YNFKEQ. CDR3 amino acids: CASSQGSSGGTDTQYF. CDR3 in DNA: TGTGCCAGCAGCCAAGGATCTAGCGGTGGAACAGATACGCAGTATTTT.

J is TRBJ2-7 and V is TRBV7-9; 10 bases match TRBD1. V was clipped by 1 base and J by 3 bases; unmatched bases: 3. CDR3 size: 15 residues. Germline CDR1 reads SEHNR; CDR2 reads FQNEAQ (reference sequence). CDR3 nucleotide sequence: TGTGCCAGCAGCTTAGAGGGACAGGGGTACTACGAGCAGTACTTC. Encoded protein: CASSLEGQGYYEQYF. Variable domain in full (rest from reference TRBV7-9 and TRBJ2-7): DTGVSQNPRHKITKRGQNVTFRCDPISEHNRLYWYRQTLGQGPEFLTYFQNEAQLEKSRLLSDRFSAERPKGSFSTLEIQRTEQGDSAMYLCASSLEGQGYYEQYFGPGTRLTVT.

This clonotype was picked up a small number of times. The V call is TRBV5-1, the J call TRBJ1-1; TRBD1 matches 7 bases. The CDR3 runs to 14 residues. Trimming took 1 base from V and 3 from J; bases not matched to a gene: 3. Germline CDR1 SGHRS, CDR2 YFSETQ. CDR3 amino acids: CASSLTGAHTEAFF. Written as DNA, the CDR3 is TGCGCCAGCAGCTTGACAGGGGCCCACACTGAAGCTTTCTTT.

This clonotype was detected many times. This rearrangement joins TRBV15 to TRBJ2-2; D gene unclear. The CDR3 totals 13 residues. The ends were cut back, 4 bases at V and 7 bases at J, with 10 bases in the middle. The V gene's germline CDR1 is LNHNV and CDR2 YYDKDF (reference sequence). The CDR3 coding sequence is TGTGCCACCAGCAATGACATGGTCGGGGAGCTGTTTTTT. Translation gives CATSNDMVGELFF.

Only a few counts were recorded for this clonotype. The J gene is TRBJ2-1, the V gene TRBV6-2 or TRBV6-3; 13 bases map to TRBD2. V lost 5 bases, J lost 7 bases, and 5 bases stayed unmatched. The germline gives CDR1 MNHEY, CDR2 SVGEGT. There are 15 residues in the CDR3. The DNA for the CDR3 is TGTGCCAGCAGTGGACTAGCGGGAGTTAATAATGAGCAGTTCTTC. Its protein is CASSGLAGVNNEQFF.

This clonotype showed up just a few times. The rearrangement joins TRBV6-2 or TRBV6-3 to TRBJ2-1; perhaps D is TRBD1 or TRBD2 (5 bases each). CDR3 length: 16 amino acids. The V end was cut by 2 bases, the J end by 6 bases, with 17 bases between. Looked up from germline, CDR1 is MNHEY and CDR2 is SVGEGT. The CDR3 protein is CASSYTLGESGNEQFF. Written as DNA, the CDR3 is TGTGCCAGCAGTTACACCCTGGGGGAGTCGGGCAATGAGCAGTTCTTC.

The chain has TRBV24-1 and TRBJ2-1; 10 bases align to TRBD1. J lost 0 bases, V lost 1 base, and 2 bases had no gene match. The CDR3 consists of 17 residues. Germline V gives CDR1 KGHDR, CDR2 SFDVKD. CDR3 amino acids: CATSDLGQGDSYNEQFF. DNA of the CDR3: TGTGCCACCAGTGATTTAGGACAGGGGGACTCCTACAATGAGCAGTTCTTC.

The genes are TRBV24-1 and TRBJ2-5, with 8 positions matching TRBD2. The CDR3 is made up of 19 amino acids. V gave up 0 bases and J gave up 5 bases; unmatched junction bases: 16. Germline V gene sequence: CDR1 KGHDR, CDR2 SFDVKD. As DNA, the CDR3 is TGTGCCACCAGTGATTTGGTCAGCTCCGGGGGGGGAATGCGGGAGACCCAGTACTTC. This encodes CATSDLVSSGGGMRETQYF.

Points on this clonotype: The junction does not match germline at one end; this may be a read error. This chain joins TRBV20-1 and TRBJ1-6; the D is unclear. Germline loops: CDR1 DFQATT, CDR2 SNEGSKA (reference sequence). The CDR3 runs 14 residues. The CDR3 nucleotides are TGCAGTGCTAGCACACAATCCTATAATTCACCCCCCCACTTT. This sequence encodes CSASTQSYNSPPHF.

The chain carries TRBV25-1 and TRBJ2-3, with 9 bases identical to TRBD1. CDR1 is MGHDK, CDR2 SYGVNS, per germline. V shed 3 bases, J shed 4 bases, and the junction held 8 bases outside the gene matches. The CDR3 has 16 residues. CDR3 sequence (DNA): TGTGCCAGCAGTGACCCCGGACAGGGGAGGGCAGATACGCAGTATTTT. This gives the protein CASSDPGQGRADTQYF.

This clonotype was detected many times. The J gene is TRBJ2-3, the V gene TRBV7-2; D may be TRBD1 or TRBD2 (5 bases each). The germline V gene encodes CDR1 SGHTA and CDR2 FQGNSA. This CDR3 comprises 12 residues. V lost 6 bases and J 8 bases, leaving 12 bases between the germline ends. CDR3 bases: TGTGCCAGCAGTTTTCCCGGGGCTACGCAGTATTTT. Translating it yields CASSFPGATQYF.

This clonotype was seen at least ten times. The chain couples TRBV24-1 to TRBJ2-3, with TRBD2 as a possible D gene (6 bases). Trimming shortened V by 4 bases and J by 1 base, and 8 bases separated the two germline ends. Germline values: CDR1 KGHDR, CDR2 SFDVKD. The CDR3 is 14 amino acids. The CDR3 sequence is CATSDPGGTDTQYF. In DNA form, the CDR3 reads TGTGCCACCAGTGACCCGGGGGGCACAGATACGCAGTATTTT.

This clonotype appeared a single time. The rearrangement joins TRBV20-1 to TRBJ2-7; D is undetermined. The CDR3 runs 11 residues. Germline-derived CDR1 and CDR2 are DFQATT and SNEGSKA (reference sequence). Trimming left V 1 base short and J 3 bases short, with 4 bases between. The CDR3 DNA reads as TGCAGTGCTAGAGTCGACTACGAGCAGTACTTC. Translation: CSARVDYEQYF.

In its sample, this clonotype was seen many times. The CDR3 coding sequence is TGCAGTGCTAGAGATCTAGGAGGAACCTACGAGCAGTACTTC. It is translated as CSARDLGGTYEQYF. This chain uses TRBV20-1 with TRBJ2-7, with D possibly matching TRBD2 (5 bases). The CDR3 runs to 14 residues. The germline gives CDR1 DFQATT, CDR2 SNEGSKA (reference sequence). V shed 0 bases and J shed 2 bases, with 11 bases lying between them.

The rearrangement joins TRBV18 to TRBJ2-7; D gene unclear. The CDR3 runs to 11 residues. CDR1 is KGHSH and CDR2 is LQKENI in the germline V gene. V dropped 2 bases and J dropped 5 bases, with 4 bases sitting between them. Written as DNA, the CDR3 is TGTGCCAGCTCACCAAAGGACGAGCAGTACTTC. It codes for CASSPKDEQYF.

Many counts were recorded for this clonotype. A read error may account for a junction end that differs from germline. The CDR3 region has the DNA TGTGCCAGCAGCATAGCCAGGGGGCACACTGAAGCTTTCTTT. It is translated as CASSIARGHTEAFF. The chain employs TRBV7-2 and TRBJ1-1; 8 bases line up with TRBD1. The germline gives CDR1 SGHTA, CDR2 FQGNSA. CDR3 length: 14 amino acids. The full variable domain, its missing parts supplied by reference TRBV7-2 and TRBJ1-1, is GAGVSQSPSNKVTEKGKDVELRCDPISGHTALYWYRQSLGQGLEFLIYFQGNSAPDKSGLPSDRFSAERTGGSVSTLTIQRTQQEDSAVYLCASSIARGHTEAFFGQGTRLTVV.

For the CDR3, the DNA is TGCAGTGCTAGAGATATAAAGGCGGGAGAGACCCAGTACTTC. As protein: CSARDIKAGETQYF. The chain recombines TRBV20-1 with TRBJ2-5, with D possibly matching TRBD2 (5 bases). The CDR3 is 14 amino acids. Trimming cost V 0 bases and J 4 bases, with 12 bases left between them. Germline V CDR1 and CDR2: DFQATT, SNEGSKA (reference sequence).

This clonotype was seen a single time. The chain combines TRBV7-2 with TRBJ2-2; 9 nucleotides agree with TRBD2. V lost 5 bases to trimming and J lost 9 bases; unmatched junction nucleotides: 10. The CDR3 has 15 amino acids. From germline, CDR1 is SGHTA and CDR2 FQGNSA. The chain's CDR3 is CASSDSGGPSRELFF. The CDR3 coding sequence is TGTGCCAGCAGCGATAGCGGGGGTCCTTCAAGGGAGCTGTTTTTT.

The CDR3 protein is CASSLSSREQYF. The CDR3 DNA follows: TGTGCCAGCAGCTTATCATCTCGGGAGCAGTACTTC. This sequence joins TRBV7-2 and TRBJ2-7; D uncertain. The CDR3 loop spans 12 amino acids. Germline V gene data show CDR1 as SGHTA and CDR2 as FQGNSA. Trimming stripped 2 bases from V and 7 bases from J, with 9 bases between.

This clonotype was seen at least ten times. The chain links TRBV5-1 to TRBJ2-7, with TRBD2 identical over 12 bases. V gave up 4 bases and J gave up 7 bases; unmatched junction bases: 9. In germline, CDR1 is SGHRS, CDR2 YFSETQ. There are 15 residues in the CDR3. CDR3: CASSPGLAGSGEQYF. The DNA of the CDR3 is TGCGCCAGCAGCCCAGGACTAGCGGGGTCGGGAGAGCAGTACTTC.

The V gene is TRBV20-1, the J gene TRBJ1-1, with D possibly being TRBD1 (5 bases). This CDR3 has 12 amino acids. Trimming stripped 3 bases from V and 5 bases from J, with 10 bases between. Germline CDR1 reads DFQATT; CDR2 reads SNEGSKA (reference sequence). CDR3 in DNA: TGCAGTGCTAGGAGAGGGGAGACTGAAGCTTTCTTT. It encodes CSARRGETEAFF.